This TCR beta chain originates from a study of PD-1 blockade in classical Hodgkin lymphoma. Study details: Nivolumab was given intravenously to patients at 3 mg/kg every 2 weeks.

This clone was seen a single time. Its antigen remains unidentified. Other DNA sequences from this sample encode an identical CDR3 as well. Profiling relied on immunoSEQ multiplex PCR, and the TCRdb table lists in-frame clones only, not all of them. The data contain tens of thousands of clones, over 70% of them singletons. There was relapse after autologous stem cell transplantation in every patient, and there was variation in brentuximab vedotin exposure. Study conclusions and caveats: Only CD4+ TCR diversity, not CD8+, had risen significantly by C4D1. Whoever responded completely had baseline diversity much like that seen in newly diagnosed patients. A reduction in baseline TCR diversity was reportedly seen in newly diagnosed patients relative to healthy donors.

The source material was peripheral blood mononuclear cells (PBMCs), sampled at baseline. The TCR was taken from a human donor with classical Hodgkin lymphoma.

DNA for the CDR3: TGTGCCAGCAGTGACTCTAGCGGCTCCTACAATGAGCAGTTCTTC. Its translation is CASSDSSGSYNEQFF. This sequence joins TRBV6-4 and TRBJ2-1; a possible D gene is TRBD2 (6 bases). The CDR3 consists of 15 residues. Germline CDR1 MRHNA, CDR2 SNTAGT. Trimming removed 0 bases from V and 0 bases from J, with 6 bases in between.